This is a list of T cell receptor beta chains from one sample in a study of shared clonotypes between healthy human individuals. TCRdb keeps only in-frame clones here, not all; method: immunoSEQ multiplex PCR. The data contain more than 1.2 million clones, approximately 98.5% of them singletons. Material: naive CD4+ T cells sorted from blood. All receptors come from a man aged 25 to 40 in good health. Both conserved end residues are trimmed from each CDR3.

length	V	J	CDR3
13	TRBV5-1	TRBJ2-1	ASSLEAFIGNEQF
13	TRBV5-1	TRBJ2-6	ASSPPSSGANVLT
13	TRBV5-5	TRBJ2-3	ASSSLALRTDTQY
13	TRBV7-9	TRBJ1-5	ASSLAGTNNQPQH
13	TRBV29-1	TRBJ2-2	SVEGLSPNTGELF
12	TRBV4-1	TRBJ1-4	ASSQVGARDRLF
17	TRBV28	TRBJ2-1	ASRPAPTGPGLAGNEQF
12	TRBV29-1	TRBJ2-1	SVRGGKAYNEQF
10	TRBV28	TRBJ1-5	ASSLRQQPQH
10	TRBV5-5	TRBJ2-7	ASSGGAYEQY